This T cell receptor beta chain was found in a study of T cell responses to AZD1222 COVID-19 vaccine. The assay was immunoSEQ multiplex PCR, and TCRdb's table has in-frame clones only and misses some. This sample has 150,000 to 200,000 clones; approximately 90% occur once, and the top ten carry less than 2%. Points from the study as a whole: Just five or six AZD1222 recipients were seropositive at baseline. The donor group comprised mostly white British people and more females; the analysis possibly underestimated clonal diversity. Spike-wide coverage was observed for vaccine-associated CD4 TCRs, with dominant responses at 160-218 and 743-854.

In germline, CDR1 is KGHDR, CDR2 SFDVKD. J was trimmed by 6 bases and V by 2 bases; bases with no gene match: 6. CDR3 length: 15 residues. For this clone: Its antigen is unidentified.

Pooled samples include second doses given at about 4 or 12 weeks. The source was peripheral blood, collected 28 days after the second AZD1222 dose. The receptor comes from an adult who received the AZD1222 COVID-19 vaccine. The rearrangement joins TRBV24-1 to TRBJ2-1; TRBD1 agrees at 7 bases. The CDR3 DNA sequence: TGTGCCACCAGTGATTCGGGGACAGTAACCAATGAGCAGTTCTTC. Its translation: CATSDSGTVTNEQFF.